This T cell receptor (beta chain) is from a study of blood T cell repertoires in COVID-19. Study-level background: The origin of the acute and convalescent COVID-19 samples was the United States, Italy and Spain. Sample material is recorded as cDNA or gDNA derived from T cells, B-cell-depleted T cells, or PBMCs.

Patients in Seattle were enrolled during active infection, then followed longitudinally. The CDR3 runs to 13 residues. Germline lookup yields CDR1 MGHRA and CDR2 YSYEKL. V lost 1 base and J lost 6, with 10 bases in between. TCRdb keeps only in-frame clones here, not all; method: immunoSEQ multiplex PCR. The repertoire includes some 75,000 clones, about 85% of them detected once, and roughly 12% sits in the top ten. The sample was peripheral blood. The clonotype was recovered from a man in his forties or fifties with COVID-19, enrolled during active disease. The chain recombines TRBV4-1 with TRBJ2-7; D possibly corresponds to TRBD2 (7 bases). The CDR3 loop reads CASSQAGGLEQYF. Written as DNA, the CDR3 is TGCGCCAGCAGCCAAGCCGGGGGGCTCGAGCAGTACTTC.